This T cell receptor beta chain is drawn from a study of patients with pleural tuberculosis. Trimming removed 6 bases from V and 5 bases from J, with 10 bases in between. The germline gives CDR1 KGHSH, CDR2 LQKENI. CDR3 length: 12 residues. Using its own MiXCR run on the reads, TCRdb lists one record per CDR3 protein. The sample has under 30,000 distinct CDR3 sequences, under 20% seen once. At least ten counts were recorded for this clonotype. Sequenced: peripheral blood. The chain has TRBV18 and TRBJ1-2; D is ambiguous. The clonotype originates from a human donor with pleural tuberculosis. In DNA, the CDR3 is TGTGCCAGCTCCGACGCGGGATATGGCTACACCTTC. Its translation is CASSDAGYGYTF.